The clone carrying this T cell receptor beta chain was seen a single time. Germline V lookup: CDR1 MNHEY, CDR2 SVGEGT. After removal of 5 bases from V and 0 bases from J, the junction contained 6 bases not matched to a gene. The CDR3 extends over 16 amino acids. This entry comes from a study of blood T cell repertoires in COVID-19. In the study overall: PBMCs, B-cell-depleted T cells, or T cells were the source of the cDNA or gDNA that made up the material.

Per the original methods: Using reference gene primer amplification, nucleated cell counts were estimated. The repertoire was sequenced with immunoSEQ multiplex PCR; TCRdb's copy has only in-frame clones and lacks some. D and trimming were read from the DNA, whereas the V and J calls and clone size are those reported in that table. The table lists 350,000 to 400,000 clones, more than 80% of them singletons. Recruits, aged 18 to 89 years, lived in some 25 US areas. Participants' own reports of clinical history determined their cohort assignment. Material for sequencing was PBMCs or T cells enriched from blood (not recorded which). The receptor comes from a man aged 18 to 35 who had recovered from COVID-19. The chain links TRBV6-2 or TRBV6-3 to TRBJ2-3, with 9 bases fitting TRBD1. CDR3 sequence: CASSTQGATSTDTQYF. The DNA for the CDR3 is TGTGCCAGCAGTACACAGGGGGCGACAAGCACAGATACGCAGTATTTT.